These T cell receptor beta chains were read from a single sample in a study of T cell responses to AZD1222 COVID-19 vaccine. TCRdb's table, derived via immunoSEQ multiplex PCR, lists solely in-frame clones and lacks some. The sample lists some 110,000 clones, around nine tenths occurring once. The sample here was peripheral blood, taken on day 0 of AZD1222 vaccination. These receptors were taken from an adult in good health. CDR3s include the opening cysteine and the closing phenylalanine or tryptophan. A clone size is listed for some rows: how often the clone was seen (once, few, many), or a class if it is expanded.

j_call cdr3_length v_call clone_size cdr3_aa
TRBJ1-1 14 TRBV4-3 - CASSSQGVYTEAFF
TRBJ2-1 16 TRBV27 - CASRLSSGSAYNEQFF
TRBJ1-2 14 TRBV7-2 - CASSSGPSEGGYTF
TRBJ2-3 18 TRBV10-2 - CASNGKRDKLDFTDTQYF
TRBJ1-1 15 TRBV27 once CASSLLAGPFPEAFF
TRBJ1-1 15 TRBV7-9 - CASSLEMSRNTEAFF
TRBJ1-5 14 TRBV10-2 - CASTEIGFEQPQHF
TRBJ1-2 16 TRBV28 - CASSLWGQGANYGYTF
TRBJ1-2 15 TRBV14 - CASSQDITARRGYTF
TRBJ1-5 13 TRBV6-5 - CASRHLGNQPQHF
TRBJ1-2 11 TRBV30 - CAWPGPWGYTF